This T cell receptor (beta chain) was captured by sequencing in a study of blood T cell repertoires in COVID-19. Study-wide context: Italy, Spain and the United States were the sources of the convalescent and acute COVID-19 samples.

The CDR3 covers 12 residues. Germline loops: CDR1 MNHEY, CDR2 SVGAGI. V lost 6 bases, J lost 6 bases, and 11 bases lay in between. Cohorts were determined from participant-reported clinical history. In the original workflow: Estimation of nucleated cell counts was performed using reference gene primer amplification. TCRdb's table, derived via immunoSEQ multiplex PCR, lists solely in-frame clones and lacks some. V and J calls and clone size are as listed in that table; D and trimming were resolved from the DNA. The table shows about 280,000 clones, with roughly 85% occurring only once. The sequencing input was PBMCs or T cells enriched from blood (not recorded which). The rearrangement uses TRBV6-5 and TRBJ2-5, with D unclear. The receptor comes from a man aged 35 to 55 who had been exposed to COVID-19. The CDR3 protein is CASRESSQTQYF. CDR3 coding DNA: TGTGCCAGCAGAGAGTCGTCGCAGACCCAGTACTTC.